The next 9 T cell receptor beta chains were all read from a single sample in a study of STAT5B mutations in CD4+ large granular lymphocyte leukemia (dated by TCRdb to 2022 to 2024). The library was produced with the immunoSEQ multiplex PCR assay. TCRdb carries this immuneACCESS record with in-frame sequences only. Its versions omit some clonotypes, under half of them owing to an unresolved V gene in the studies checked, with the rest unexplained. In this sample the table shows over 35,000 clones, 75% to 85% of which occur a single time. The ten top clones hold under 1.5% of the sample. Sequenced sample: CD4+ T cells from blood buffy coats. The receptor source for this set is a human donor in good health.

J is TRBJ1-2 and V is TRBV5-6, with D possibly TRBD1 on 6 matching bases. This CDR3 spans 15 amino acids. The germline V gene encodes CDR1 SGHDT and CDR2 YYEEEE. The germline V and J ends were trimmed by 2 bases and 2 bases, with 13 bases remaining between them. The CDR3 is CASSFDTQGNYGYTF. The DNA for the CDR3 is TGTGCCAGCAGCTTCGACACCCAGGGGAACTATGGCTACACCTTC.

The rearrangement joins TRBV5-1 to TRBJ2-3; no reliable D call. V was shortened by 4 bases and J by 2 bases, with 14 bases between the two germline ends. This CDR3 has 15 amino acids. CDR1 and CDR2 from the germline V gene are SGHRS and YFSETQ. The CDR3 sequence: CASSKGPTPTDTQYF. The CDR3 DNA follows: TGCGCCAGCAGCAAAGGACCGACGCCCACAGATACGCAGTATTTT.

The rearrangement joins TRBV10-3 to TRBJ2-3, with 10 bases that match TRBD1. The V segment lost 6 bases and the J segment 1 base; nucleotides outside the gene matches: 1. Looked up from germline, CDR1 is ENHRY and CDR2 is SYGVKD. This CDR3 contains 14 residues. CDR3 bases: TGTGCCATCAGCGGGACAGGGGGCACAGATACGCAGTATTTT. It encodes CAISGTGGTDTQYF.

The chain has TRBV9 and TRBJ1-6, with a weak D call TRBD1 (5 bases). This CDR3 is 14 amino acids long. Germline lookup yields CDR1 SGDLS and CDR2 YYNGEE. V shed 2 bases and J shed 12 bases, with 15 bases lying between them. The DNA of the CDR3 is TGTGCCAGCAGCGTGGCGGGGCCATCGGAACCCCTCCACTTT. Its translation: CASSVAGPSEPLHF.

The J gene is TRBJ1-6, the V gene TRBV30; D is possibly TRBD1 (5 bases). V was trimmed by 7 bases and J by 7 bases, leaving 20 bases between them. Germline values: CDR1 GTSNPN, CDR2 SVGIG (reference sequence). This CDR3 is 15 amino acids long. The CDR3 reads CASEGNRGLNSPLHF. In DNA form, the CDR3 reads TGTGCCTCGGAGGGGAACCGGGGCCTAAATTCACCCCTCCACTTT.

The chain is built from TRBV9 and TRBJ2-3, with 8 nucleotides matching TRBD2. The V segment lost 1 base and the J segment 2 bases; nucleotides outside the gene matches: 3. CDR1 is SGDLS and CDR2 is YYNGEE in the germline V gene. The CDR3 has 15 residues. Here the CDR3 reads CASSVTSGLTDTQYF. The CDR3 DNA follows: TGTGCCAGCAGCGTAACTAGCGGTCTCACAGATACGCAGTATTTT.

The chain recombines TRBV7-9 with TRBJ2-1; no clear D gene. Trimming took off 1 base at V and 8 bases at J, with 12 bases between the two ends. The CDR3 has 14 amino acids. The germline CDR1 and CDR2 sequences are SEHNR and FQNEAQ (reference sequence). The CDR3 nucleotides read TGTGCCAGCAGCTTAGGGAGTCGGGTCGATGAGCAGTTCTTC. Protein sequence: CASSLGSRVDEQFF.

The sample holds a few counts of this clone. The CDR3: CASSPVTRGGVNTGELFF. Here the CDR3 DNA reads TGTGCCAGCAGCCCCGTAACACGGGGAGGGGTGAACACCGGGGAGCTGTTTTTT. V is TRBV7-8 and J is TRBJ2-2, with 7 bases that match TRBD2. V lost 5 bases, J lost 1 base, and 13 bases stayed unmatched. This CDR3 comprises 18 residues. Germline values: CDR1 SGHVS, CDR2 FQNEAQ.

This clone has only one observation. This chain connects TRBV18 to TRBJ1-2; 9 bases match TRBD1. Germline CDR1 and CDR2: KGHSH and LQKENI. The CDR3 covers 16 residues. V was clipped by 2 bases and J by 4 bases; unmatched bases: 8. DNA of the CDR3: TGTGCCAGCTCACCAGGAACAGGGGGCAGGGTCTATGGCTACACCTTC. Protein product: CASSPGTGGRVYGYTF.